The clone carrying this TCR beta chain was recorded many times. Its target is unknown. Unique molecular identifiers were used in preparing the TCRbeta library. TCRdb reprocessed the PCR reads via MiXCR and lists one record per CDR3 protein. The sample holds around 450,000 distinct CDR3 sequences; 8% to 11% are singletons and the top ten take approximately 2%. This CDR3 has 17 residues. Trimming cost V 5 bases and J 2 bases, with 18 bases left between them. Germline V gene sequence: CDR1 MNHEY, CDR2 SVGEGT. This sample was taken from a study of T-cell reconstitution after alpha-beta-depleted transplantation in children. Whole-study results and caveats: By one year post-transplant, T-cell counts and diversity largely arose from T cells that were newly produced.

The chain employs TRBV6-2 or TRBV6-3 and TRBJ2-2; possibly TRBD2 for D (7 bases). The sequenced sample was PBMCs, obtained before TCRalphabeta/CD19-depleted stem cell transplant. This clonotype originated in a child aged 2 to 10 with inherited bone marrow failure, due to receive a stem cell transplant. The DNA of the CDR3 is TGTGCCAGCAGTCCCCAGGGGAGGGCCCAAAACACCGGGGAGCTGTTTTTT. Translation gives CASSPQGRAQNTGELFF.